This T cell receptor (beta chain) was recorded in a study of OX40 agonist ivuxolimab in advanced cancers. Whole-study results and caveats: It was also the case that some nonresponders had low normalized T-cell clonal expansion.

The data were produced by immunoSEQ multiplex PCR, yet TCRdb's version contains in-frame clones alone and is incomplete. The sample holds 65,000 to 95,000 clones, over 85% seen once. Concerning this clone itself: Its antigen is not identified.

With 4 bases removed from V and 1 base from J, the gap between germline ends came to 14 bases. The CDR3 loop spans 16 amino acids. The germline V gene encodes CDR1 LNHNV and CDR2 YYDKDF (reference sequence). The chain carries TRBV15 and TRBJ2-1; no definite D call. Sequencing used CD4+ or CD8+ T cells sorted from blood, obtained in a trial of the OX40 agonist ivuxolimab. This receptor was obtained from an adult with an advanced solid tumor such as melanoma, head and neck, liver or kidney cancer. The CDR3 spells CATSTRRVGSYNEQFF. The CDR3 DNA follows: TGTGCCACCAGCACCCGCCGGGTGGGTTCCTACAATGAGCAGTTCTTC.